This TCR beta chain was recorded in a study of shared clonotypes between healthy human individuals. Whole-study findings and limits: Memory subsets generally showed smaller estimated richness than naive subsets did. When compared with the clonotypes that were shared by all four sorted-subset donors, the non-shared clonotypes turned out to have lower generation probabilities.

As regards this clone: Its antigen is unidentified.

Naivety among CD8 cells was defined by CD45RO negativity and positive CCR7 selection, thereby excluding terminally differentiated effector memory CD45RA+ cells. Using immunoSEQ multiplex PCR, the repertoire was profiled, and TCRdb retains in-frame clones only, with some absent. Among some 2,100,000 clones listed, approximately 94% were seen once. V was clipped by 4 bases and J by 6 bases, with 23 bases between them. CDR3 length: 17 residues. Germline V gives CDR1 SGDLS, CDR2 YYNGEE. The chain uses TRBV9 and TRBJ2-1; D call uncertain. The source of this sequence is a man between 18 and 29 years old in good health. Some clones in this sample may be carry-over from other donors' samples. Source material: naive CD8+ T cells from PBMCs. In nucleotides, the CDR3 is TGTGCCAGCAGCACCTCCCCCCGCGTAGGGATTGGCAATGAGCAGTTCTTC. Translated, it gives CASSTSPRVGIGNEQFF.